These 4 T cell receptor beta chains were sequenced from one sample in a study of blood T cell repertoires in COVID-19. Sequenced by immunoSEQ multiplex PCR; TCRdb stores in-frame clones only, minus some. The top ten clones hold approximately 1% of a sample with 380,000 or so clones, 88% of them seen once. The sample taken for sequencing was PBMCs or T cells enriched from blood (not recorded which). Receptors were obtained from a woman aged 30 to 39 with acute COVID-19.

V gene TRBV21-1 combines with J gene TRBJ1-2; the table's TRBD1 call for D was not verified on the DNA. TRBV21-1 is annotated as a pseudogene. The CDR3 is made up of 18 amino acids. CDR3 bases: TGTGCCAGCAGCTCCAACAAAATCGGACAGGGTTATAACTATGGCTACACCTTC. This encodes CASSSNKIGQGYNYGYTF.

This sequence joins TRBV7-3 and TRBJ1-1, with D perhaps matching TRBD1 (5 bases). The CDR3 extends over 15 amino acids. The V gene's germline CDR1 is SGHTA and CDR2 FQGTGA. The ends were cut back, 1 base at V and 0 bases at J, with 9 bases in the middle. The CDR3 region is CASSLMGGMNTEAFF. CDR3 DNA sequence: TGTGCCAGCAGCTTAATGGGGGGAATGAACACTGAAGCTTTCTTT.

The genes are TRBV18 and TRBJ1-1; 11 positions match TRBD1. Germline V gene data show CDR1 as KGHSH and CDR2 as LQKENI. Losses at the gene ends were 4 bases for V and 4 bases for J; bases not matched to a gene: 17. CDR3 length: 19 amino acids. Here the CDR3 DNA reads TGTGCCAGCTCACGTACCCTAGGACAGGGGGCGCAGCGGGTCACTGAAGCTTTCTTT. It is translated as CASSRTLGQGAQRVTEAFF. Complete variable domain (other parts from reference TRBV18 and TRBJ1-1): NAGVMQNPRHLVRRRGQEARLRCSPMKGHSHVYWYRQLPEEGLKFMVYLQKENIIDESGMPKERFSAEFPKEGPSILRIQQVVRGDSAAYFCASSRTLGQGAQRVTEAFFGQGTRLTVV.

The chain joins TRBV5-8 to TRBJ1-2; D call uncertain. The V end lost 0 bases, the J end lost 1 base, and 7 bases lay between the germline ends. CDR1 and CDR2 from the germline V gene are SGHTS and YDEGEE. This CDR3 contains 14 residues. The CDR3: CASSLGGDNYGYTF. In DNA, the CDR3 is TGTGCCAGCAGCTTGGGAGGTGATAACTATGGCTACACCTTC. Drawing the rest from reference TRBV5-8 and TRBJ1-2, the complete variable domain is EAGVTQSPTHLIKTRGQQATLRCSPISGHTSVYWYQQALGLGLQFLLWYDEGEERNRGNFPPRFSGRQFPNYSSELNVNALELEDSALYLCASSLGGDNYGYTFGSGTRLTVV.